A selection of T cell receptor beta chains follows, all from one sample in a study of blood T cell repertoires in COVID-19. Only in-frame clones appear in the TCRdb table, and some are missing; sequencing was by immunoSEQ multiplex PCR. In the table there are approximately 250,000 clones, more than 75% of which are singletons. Sequencing was performed on peripheral blood. The source is a man between 35 and 55 years old with active or convalescent COVID-19. CDR3s include the opening cysteine and the closing phenylalanine or tryptophan. D genes are given only for firm matches. A clone size is listed for some rows: how often the clone was seen (once, few, many), or a class if it is expanded.

>TRBV2|TRBD1|-|TRBJ2-7
CASSRDRAGQYF
TGTGCCAGCAGCCGGGACAGGGCCGGGCAGTACTTC
>TRBV19|-|-|TRBJ2-3
CASSIGARSTDTQYF
TGTGCCAGTAGTATAGGCGCCCGATCCACAGATACGCAGTATTTT
>TRBV18|TRBD1|-|TRBJ1-1
CASSPPVGQGLNTEAFF
TGTGCCAGCTCACCACCGGTGGGACAGGGGTTGAACACTGAAGCTTTCTTT
>TRBV28|-|-|TRBJ1-1
CASSPPSENTEAFF
TGTGCCAGCAGCCCTCCCTCAGAGAACACTGAAGCTTTCTTT
>TRBV5-1|TRBD2|-|TRBJ2-5
CASSLNWSGGPGETQYF
TGCGCCAGCAGCTTGAATTGGTCGGGGGGGCCGGGAGAGACCCAGTACTTC
>TRBV3-1/TRBV3-2|-|few|TRBJ1-6
CASSQGGDSPLHF
TGTGCCAGCAGCCAGGGGGGGGATTCACCCCTCCACTTT
>TRBV19|-|-|TRBJ2-2
CASRAGLAGELFF
TGTGCCAGTAGGGCGGGATTAGCCGGGGAGCTGTTTTTT
>TRBV6-5|TRBD2|-|TRBJ2-1
CASSLGLAGADEQFF
TGTGCCAGCAGTCTTGGACTAGCGGGAGCTGATGAGCAGTTCTTC
>TRBV7-9|-|-|TRBJ1-1
CASSLGATNTEAFF
TGTGCCAGCAGCCTAGGAGCGACGAACACTGAAGCTTTCTTT
>TRBV18|-|few|TRBJ2-7
CASSPPKSSGQRYEQYF
TGTGCCAGCTCACCACCTAAGTCCTCGGGACAACGCTACGAGCAGTACTTC
>TRBV5-6|-|-|TRBJ2-4
CASSSPLGSQNIQYF
TGTGCCAGCAGCTCCCCCCTAGGTTCACAAAACATTCAGTACTTC
>TRBV27|-|-|TRBJ2-3
CASSLGAARTDTQYF
TGTGCCAGCAGTTTAGGGGCGGCTCGCACAGATACGCAGTATTTT
>TRBV5-1|-|once|TRBJ2-5
CASSYQPLAGQAETQYF
TGCGCCAGCAGCTACCAGCCTTTGGCGGGGCAAGCGGAGACCCAGTACTTC
>TRBV3-1/TRBV3-2|TRBD1|-|TRBJ1-4
CASSPSGTGREKLFF
TGTGCCAGCTCTCCCAGCGGGACAGGGCGAGAAAAACTGTTTTTT
>TRBV24-1|TRBD2|once|TRBJ2-1
CATSDPQGSGSGYNEQFF
TGTGCCACCAGTGACCCTCAGGGTAGCGGGAGTGGGTACAATGAGCAGTTCTTC
>TRBV6-5|TRBD2|-|TRBJ2-7
CASSYLLADEQYF
TGTGCCAGCAGTTACTTACTAGCGGACGAGCAGTACTTC
>TRBV5-1|-|-|TRBJ2-2
CASSLDRGTGELFF
TGCGCCAGCAGCTTGGATCGGGGTACCGGGGAGCTGTTTTTT
>TRBV3-1/TRBV3-2|-|-|TRBJ2-2
CASSWGLTGELFF
TGTGCCAGCTCCTGGGGCCTCACCGGGGAGCTGTTTTTT